Listed below are T cell receptor beta chains from one sample, sequenced in a study of blood T cell repertoires in COVID-19. The method was immunoSEQ multiplex PCR; TCRdb's version includes in-frame clones alone and lacks a portion of them. Of a few hundred thousand clones listed, roughly 84% are singletons. The specimen sequenced was PBMCs or T cells enriched from blood (not recorded which). Receptors were obtained from a woman aged 25 to 45 who had recovered from COVID-19. The CDR3 runs from the conserved cysteine through the conserved F or W. A D gene is named only where the DNA matches it firmly. Some rows mark clone size as missing; the rest say once, few, many or name a class of expanded clone.

CDR3 protein: CASSLRGSATSLYEQYF; CDR3 DNA: TGTGCCAGCAGTTTGAGAGGCAGCGCTACCTCCTTATACGAGCAGTACTTC; J gene: TRBJ2-7; V gene: TRBV28; D gene: .; clone size: .
CDR3 protein: CASSPWTGPNTEAFF; CDR3 DNA: TGCGCCAGCAGCCCCTGGACAGGACCGAACACTGAAGCTTTCTTT; J gene: TRBJ1-1; V gene: TRBV5-1; D gene: TRBD1; clone size: .
CDR3 protein: CASSQTGGLSEKLFF; CDR3 DNA: TGTGCCAGCAGTCAAACAGGGGGACTGAGTGAAAAACTGTTTTTT; J gene: TRBJ1-4; V gene: TRBV28; D gene: TRBD1; clone size: .
CDR3 protein: CASSQRVGNQPQHF; CDR3 DNA: TGTGCCAGCAGCCAACGGGTCGGGAATCAGCCCCAGCATTTT; J gene: TRBJ1-5; V gene: TRBV3-1/TRBV3-2; D gene: .; clone size: .
CDR3 protein: CASSLAPGQGSGYTF; CDR3 DNA: TGCGCCAGCAGCTTGGCCCCGGGACAGGGATCGGGCTACACCTTC; J gene: TRBJ1-2; V gene: TRBV5-1; D gene: TRBD1; clone size: .
CDR3 protein: CASKWSGGNSPLHF; CDR3 DNA: TGTGCCAGTAAGTGGTCAGGGGGCAATTCACCCCTCCACTTT; J gene: TRBJ1-6; V gene: TRBV19; D gene: TRBD1; clone size: .
CDR3 protein: CASSLVRGVEETQYF; CDR3 DNA: TGTGCCAGCAGCTTAGTCAGGGGAGTGGAAGAGACCCAGTACTTC; J gene: TRBJ2-5; V gene: TRBV7-2; D gene: .; clone size: .
CDR3 protein: CASSLFDRNTEAFF; CDR3 DNA: TGTGCCAGCAGCTTGTTCGACAGGAACACTGAAGCTTTCTTT; J gene: TRBJ1-1; V gene: TRBV5-4; D gene: .; clone size: .
CDR3 protein: CASSQDYGSEQFF; CDR3 DNA: TGTGCCAGCAGCCAAGATTACGGTAGTGAGCAGTTCTTC; J gene: TRBJ2-1; V gene: TRBV4-2; D gene: .; clone size: .
CDR3 protein: CASSARDWEQFF; CDR3 DNA: TGTGCCAGTAGTGCCAGGGATTGGGAGCAGTTCTTC; J gene: TRBJ2-1; V gene: TRBV19; D gene: .; clone size: .
CDR3 protein: CASSKSSYEQYF; CDR3 DNA: TGTGCCAGCAGTAAATCATCCTACGAGCAGTACTTC; J gene: TRBJ2-7; V gene: TRBV25-1; D gene: .; clone size: .
CDR3 protein: CASRTSGGANEQFF; CDR3 DNA: TGTGCCAGCAGAACTAGCGGGGGGGCCAATGAGCAGTTCTTC; J gene: TRBJ2-1; V gene: TRBV5-6; D gene: TRBD2; clone size: .
CDR3 protein: CASGDLATQYF; CDR3 DNA: TGCGCCAGCGGGGACTTGGCTACGCAGTATTTT; J gene: TRBJ2-3; V gene: TRBV5-1; D gene: .; clone size: .
CDR3 protein: CASSRGGVGVLGTEAFF; CDR3 DNA: TGCGCCAGCAGCCGTGGGGGGGTTGGCGTCTTAGGCACTGAAGCTTTCTTT; J gene: TRBJ1-1; V gene: TRBV4-3; D gene: .; clone size: .
CDR3 protein: CASGDRGHQPQHF; CDR3 DNA: TGTGCCAGCGGGGACAGGGGACATCAGCCCCAGCATTTT; J gene: TRBJ1-5; V gene: TRBV28; D gene: TRBD1; clone size: .
CDR3 protein: CASSPPPGGQETQYF; CDR3 DNA: TGTGCCAGCAGTCCCCCCCCAGGGGGCCAAGAGACCCAGTACTTC; J gene: TRBJ2-5; V gene: TRBV27; D gene: TRBD1; clone size: .
CDR3 protein: CATAAGGNGYTF; CDR3 DNA: TGCGCCACCGCAGCAGGGGGCAATGGCTACACCTTC; J gene: TRBJ1-2; V gene: TRBV5-1; D gene: TRBD1; clone size: .
CDR3 protein: CASSLGQLLGYTF; CDR3 DNA: TGTGCCAGCAGCTTGGGACAGCTTCTTGGCTACACCTTC; J gene: TRBJ1-2; V gene: TRBV5-6; D gene: .; clone size: many
CDR3 protein: CSASWSAGNQPQHF; CDR3 DNA: TGCAGTGCTAGTTGGTCGGCGGGTAATCAGCCCCAGCATTTT; J gene: TRBJ1-5; V gene: TRBV20-1; D gene: .; clone size: once
CDR3 protein: CASSQGDNSGNTIYF; CDR3 DNA: TGCGCCAGCAGCCAAGGGGACAACTCTGGAAACACCATATATTTT; J gene: TRBJ1-3; V gene: TRBV4-1; D gene: .; clone size: few
CDR3 protein: CASLSAIGYTF; CDR3 DNA: TGTGCCAGCCTAAGCGCAATAGGCTACACCTTC; J gene: TRBJ1-2; V gene: TRBV25-1; D gene: .; clone size: .
CDR3 protein: CASSSSQGPSAYEQYF; CDR3 DNA: TGTGCCAGCAGCTCATCCCAGGGCCCCAGCGCGTACGAGCAGTACTTC; J gene: TRBJ2-7; V gene: TRBV7-9; D gene: .; clone size: .
CDR3 protein: CASSLAVSSYEQYF; CDR3 DNA: TGCGCCAGCAGCTTGGCAGTAAGCTCCTACGAGCAGTACTTC; J gene: TRBJ2-7; V gene: TRBV5-1; D gene: .; clone size: .
CDR3 protein: CAWSNNRDSPLHF; CDR3 DNA: TGTGCCTGGAGTAACAACAGGGATTCACCCCTCCACTTT; J gene: TRBJ1-6; V gene: TRBV30; D gene: .; clone size: .
CDR3 protein: CASSLAGGNTDTQYF; CDR3 DNA: TGTGCCAGCAGCTTAGCGGGGGGTAACACAGATACGCAGTATTTT; J gene: TRBJ2-3; V gene: TRBV7-6; D gene: .; clone size: .
CDR3 protein: CASSRNTEAFF; CDR3 DNA: TGTGCCAGTAGTCGGAACACTGAAGCTTTCTTT; J gene: TRBJ1-1; V gene: TRBV19; D gene: .; clone size: .
CDR3 protein: CASSSDRGANYGYTF; CDR3 DNA: TGTGCCAGTAGTTCCGACAGGGGCGCTAACTATGGCTACACCTTC; J gene: TRBJ1-2; V gene: TRBV19; D gene: TRBD1; clone size: .
CDR3 protein: CASSGAGRLNQPQHF; CDR3 DNA: TGTGCCAGCAGCGGAGCGGGCAGACTCAATCAGCCCCAGCATTTT; J gene: TRBJ1-5; V gene: TRBV21-1; D gene: .; clone size: .
CDR3 protein: CASSLGSGGRRNNSPLHF; CDR3 DNA: TGTGCCAGCAGCTTAGGTAGCGGGGGAAGAAGGAATAATTCACCCCTCCACTTT; J gene: TRBJ1-6; V gene: TRBV7-8; D gene: .; clone size: .
CDR3 protein: CASSPPQGDTSNYGYTF; CDR3 DNA: TGTGCCAGCAGCCCTCCGCAAGGCGACACCTCTAACTATGGCTACACCTTC; J gene: TRBJ1-2; V gene: TRBV7-4; D gene: .; clone size: .
CDR3 protein: CASSLAGVSATNEKLFF; CDR3 DNA: TGTGCCAGCAGCTTAGCCGGGGTTTCAGCAACTAATGAAAAACTGTTTTTT; J gene: TRBJ1-4; V gene: TRBV11-2; D gene: .; clone size: .
CDR3 protein: CACCQPLHF; CDR3 DNA: TGTGCCTGTTGTCAACCCCTCCACTTT; J gene: TRBJ1-6; V gene: TRBV30; D gene: .; clone size: .
CDR3 protein: CASSQARAAEAFF; CDR3 DNA: TGCGCCAGCAGCCAAGCGCGGGCGGCTGAAGCTTTCTTT; J gene: TRBJ1-1; V gene: TRBV4-1; D gene: .; clone size: .
CDR3 protein: CASSLTPARQGILYGYTF; CDR3 DNA: TGTGCCAGCAGTTTAACCCCCGCGAGACAGGGGATCCTATATGGCTACACCTTC; J gene: TRBJ1-2; V gene: TRBV28; D gene: TRBD1; clone size: .
CDR3 protein: CASSLVSLGEIAKNIQYF; CDR3 DNA: TGTGCCAGCAGCTTAGTAAGTTTGGGAGAAATAGCCAAAAACATTCAGTACTTC; J gene: TRBJ2-4; V gene: TRBV11-2; D gene: .; clone size: few
CDR3 protein: CASSFRGIGEKLFF; CDR3 DNA: TGTGCCAGCAGCTTCAGGGGAATAGGGGAAAAACTGTTTTTT; J gene: TRBJ1-4; V gene: TRBV11-2; D gene: .; clone size: .
CDR3 protein: CASSPAGTGNNIQYF; CDR3 DNA: TGTGCCAGCAGTCCCGCCGGGACAGGGAACAATATTCAGTACTTC; J gene: TRBJ2-4; V gene: TRBV28; D gene: TRBD1; clone size: .
CDR3 protein: CASIWGQNTEAFF; CDR3 DNA: TGTGCCAGCATATGGGGACAGAACACTGAAGCTTTCTTT; J gene: TRBJ1-1; V gene: TRBV2; D gene: .; clone size: .
CDR3 protein: CASSVANSGGYQETQYF; CDR3 DNA: TGTGCCAGCAGCGTAGCTAATAGCGGGGGGTACCAAGAGACCCAGTACTTC; J gene: TRBJ2-5; V gene: TRBV9; D gene: TRBD2; clone size: .
CDR3 protein: CASSESDRGGEKLFF; CDR3 DNA: TGTGCCAGCAGTGAATCAGACAGGGGAGGAGAAAAACTGTTTTTT; J gene: TRBJ1-4; V gene: TRBV25-1; D gene: TRBD1; clone size: .
CDR3 protein: CASSLGGTAATNEKLFF; CDR3 DNA: TGTGCCAGCAGCTTGGGAGGGACAGCCGCAACTAATGAAAAACTGTTTTTT; J gene: TRBJ1-4; V gene: TRBV5-4; D gene: TRBD1; clone size: .
CDR3 protein: CASSFLGENTEAFF; CDR3 DNA: TGTGCCAGCAGTTTTCTGGGAGAGAACACTGAAGCTTTCTTT; J gene: TRBJ1-1; V gene: TRBV27; D gene: .; clone size: .
CDR3 protein: CASSYQTGASYEQYF; CDR3 DNA: TGTGCCAGCAGCTATCAGACAGGGGCGTCCTACGAGCAGTACTTC; J gene: TRBJ2-7; V gene: TRBV7-9; D gene: TRBD1; clone size: once
CDR3 protein: CASSPRSWGNTIYF; CDR3 DNA: TGTGCCAGCAGCCCCCGGTCGTGGGGAAACACCATATATTTT; J gene: TRBJ1-3; V gene: TRBV14; D gene: .; clone size: .
CDR3 protein: CASNPSGVYTEAFF; CDR3 DNA: TGTGCCAGCAACCCCTCGGGGGTGTACACTGAAGCTTTCTTT; J gene: TRBJ1-1; V gene: TRBV6-5; D gene: .; clone size: .
CDR3 protein: CAWSVPTGTGNTIYF; CDR3 DNA: TGTGCCTGGAGTGTACCAACAGGGACTGGAAACACCATATATTTT; J gene: TRBJ1-3; V gene: TRBV30; D gene: .; clone size: .
CDR3 protein: CASSLDRGLGQPQHF; CDR3 DNA: TGTGCCAGCAGTTTAGACAGGGGGCTCGGTCAGCCCCAGCATTTT; J gene: TRBJ1-5; V gene: TRBV6-5; D gene: TRBD1; clone size: .
CDR3 protein: CASGPGQGTNTEAFF; CDR3 DNA: TGCGCCAGCGGCCCGGGACAAGGGACAAACACTGAAGCTTTCTTT; J gene: TRBJ1-1; V gene: TRBV5-1; D gene: .; clone size: .
CDR3 protein: CASSRDRGITYNEQFF; CDR3 DNA: TGTGCCAGCAGCCGGGACAGGGGGATTACCTACAATGAGCAGTTCTTC; J gene: TRBJ2-1; V gene: TRBV7-9; D gene: TRBD1; clone size: .
CDR3 protein: CASSPRRTAMNTEAFF; CDR3 DNA: TGTGCCAGCTCACCCCGCCGGACAGCAATGAACACTGAAGCTTTCTTT; J gene: TRBJ1-1; V gene: TRBV18; D gene: .; clone size: .
CDR3 protein: CASSKTSGGYYGETQYF; CDR3 DNA: TGTGCCAGCAGTAAGACTAGCGGGGGGTATTATGGGGAGACCCAGTACTTC; J gene: TRBJ2-5; V gene: TRBV2; D gene: TRBD2; clone size: .